The 17 T cell receptor beta chains below come from one sample, sequenced in a study of blood T cell repertoires in COVID-19. Some clones are missing from TCRdb's copy, which holds only in-frame ones; the method was immunoSEQ multiplex PCR. This sample has over 45,000 clones, with roughly 87% found just once. Sequences were obtained from peripheral blood. The receptors were sampled from a woman of 80 years or more with acute or convalescent COVID-19.

This chain uses TRBV6-5 with TRBJ1-6, with TRBD1 identical over 8 bases. The V and J ends lost 6 bases and 8 bases, in that order; junction bases with no gene match: 6. CDR3 length equals 14 residues. Germline CDR1 MNHEY, CDR2 SVGAGI. This chain's CDR3 is CASRTGADYSPLHF. CDR3 bases: TGTGCCAGCAGGACAGGGGCCGATTATTCACCCCTCCACTTT.

CDR3 coding DNA: TGTGCCAGCTCACCGAATGAGTTGGCCCAGTACTTC. Translating gives CASSPNELAQYF. This rearrangement joins TRBV18 to TRBJ2-5; D unclear. This CDR3 comprises 12 residues. In germline, CDR1 is KGHSH, CDR2 LQKENI. V was clipped by 3 bases and J by 9 bases, with 11 bases between them.

This clone was observed once. The CDR3 here is CASSRASGGAAPYNEQFF. The CDR3 nucleotides read TGTGCCAGTAGTAGGGCTAGCGGGGGGGCCGCCCCCTACAATGAGCAGTTCTTC. The rearrangement uses TRBV19 and TRBJ2-1; TRBD2 aligns across 12 bases. Trimming cost V 4 bases and J 2 bases; bases outside gene matches: 9. The CDR3 has 18 amino acids. Germline loops: CDR1 LNHDA, CDR2 SQIVND (reference sequence).

V gene TRBV10-1 combines with J gene TRBJ2-5; 15 bases are shared with TRBD2. Per the germline V gene, CDR1 is WNHNN and CDR2 is SYGVQD (reference sequence). V was pared by 8 bases and J by 1 base, with 5 bases of the junction left unmatched. This CDR3 has 16 residues. CDR3 sequence: CASGQGLAGGQETQYF. CDR3 nucleotide sequence: TGCGCCAGCGGCCAGGGACTAGCGGGGGGCCAAGAGACCCAGTACTTC.

CDR3 residues: CASTTLAGGPGDTQYF. CDR3 bases: TGTGCCAGCACCACGCTAGCGGGGGGGCCGGGAGATACGCAGTATTTT. The chain recombines TRBV3-1 (or the pseudogene TRBV3-2) with TRBJ2-3; 12 bases agree with TRBD2. Germline V gene sequence: CDR1 LGHDT, CDR2 YNNKEL (reference sequence). V dropped 7 bases and J dropped 5; count of bases not matched to a gene: 10. This CDR3 has 16 amino acids.

The genes are TRBV5-1 and TRBJ2-3; D unresolved. Between the trimmed V and J ends, which lost 4 bases and 4 bases, there was a span of 10 bases. The CDR3 loop spans 13 amino acids. CDR1 SGHRS and CDR2 YFSETQ come from the germline V gene. In DNA, the CDR3 is TGCGCCAGCAGCCCTAATCAGGCAGATACGCAGTATTTT. It codes for CASSPNQADTQYF.

This clone has a handful of counts. This rearrangement joins TRBV5-4 to TRBJ2-1; TRBD2 agrees at 8 bases. From germline, CDR1 is SGHNT and CDR2 YYREEE (reference sequence). The length of the CDR3 is 15 residues. The junction had 9 bases not matched to a gene; V was cut back by 6 bases and J by 4 bases. The DNA of the CDR3 is TGTGCCAGCAATCTCCCGGGGGGGGTTTACAATGAGCAGTTCTTC. Translating it yields CASNLPGGVYNEQFF.

The genes are TRBV6-1 and TRBJ1-5; D is ambiguous. Germline V CDR1 and CDR2: MNHNS, SASEGT. Trimming removed 0 bases at V and 5 bases at J, with 8 bases between. This CDR3 comprises 14 residues. The DNA for the CDR3 is TGTGCCAGCAGTGAAGCAAACGGAGATCAGCCCCAGCATTTT. This gives the protein CASSEANGDQPQHF.

The gene calls are TRBV11-3 and TRBJ2-5, with D maybe TRBD2 (5 bases). Germline CDR1 reads SGHNT; CDR2 reads YENEEA. The CDR3 length is 14 residues. Trimming cost V 4 bases and J 5 bases, with 14 bases left between them. For the CDR3, the DNA is TGTGCCAGCAGCTCGGAACTAGATCGGGAGACCCAGTACTTC. The encoded protein is CASSSELDRETQYF.

This chain uses TRBV6-5 with TRBJ2-5; 12 nucleotides agree with TRBD2. The CDR3 is 15 amino acids. Germline trimming cut 3 bases from V and 4 bases from J; bases unmatched to any gene: 3. The germline V gene encodes CDR1 MNHEY and CDR2 SVGAGI. This CDR3 reads CASSYVLAGGETQYF. The CDR3 region has the DNA TGTGCCAGCAGTTATGTACTAGCGGGGGGAGAGACCCAGTACTTC.

The V and J genes are TRBV14 and TRBJ1-1; 7 nucleotides match TRBD1. The CDR3 loop spans 13 amino acids. Looked up from germline, CDR1 is SGHDN and CDR2 is FVKESK. V lost 5 bases and J lost 5; bases outside the gene matches: 5. DNA for the CDR3: TGTGCCAGCAGCGTACAGGGGAGGACTGAAGCTTTCTTT. Amino acids: CASSVQGRTEAFF. Using reference TRBV14 and TRBJ1-1 for the parts outside the CDR3, the full variable domain is EAGVTQFPSHSVIEKGQTVTLRCDPISGHDNLYWYRRVMGKEIKFLLHFVKESKQDESGMPNNRFLAERTGGTYSTLKVQPAELEDSGVYFCASSVQGRTEAFFGQGTRLTVV.

V is TRBV3-1 (or the pseudogene TRBV3-2) and J is TRBJ2-3; 8 nucleotides align to TRBD2. This CDR3 is built from 16 residues. The V segment lost 0 bases and the J segment 5 bases; nucleotides outside the gene matches: 7. In germline, CDR1 is LGHDT, CDR2 YNNKEL (reference sequence). The chain's CDR3 is CASSQDGGAGGDTQYF. The CDR3 coding sequence is TGTGCCAGCAGCCAAGACGGGGGGGCGGGAGGAGATACGCAGTATTTT.

The chain couples TRBV5-1 to TRBJ2-7; D may be TRBD1 (5 bases). The CDR3 contains 13 residues. From germline, CDR1 is SGHRS and CDR2 YFSETQ. The V end lost 0 bases, the J end lost 5 bases, and 9 bases lay between the germline ends. The CDR3: CASSLDGAHEQYV. The CDR3 nucleotides read TGCGCCAGCAGCTTGGATGGGGCCCACGAGCAGTACGTC.

This clone was seen a few times. The V gene is TRBV5-5, the J gene TRBJ2-1; TRBD1 might be the D (6 bases). This CDR3 spans 14 amino acids. Between the trimmed V and J ends, which lost 4 bases and 4 bases, there was a span of 12 bases. Germline V gene lookup returns CDR1 SGHKS and CDR2 YYEKEE (reference sequence). As DNA, the CDR3 is TGTGCCAGCAGCCTGAGACAGGAGTACAATGAGCAGTTCTTC. Encoded protein: CASSLRQEYNEQFF. Based on the CDR3 plus reference TRBV5-5 and TRBJ2-1, the full variable domain is DAGVTQSPTHLIKTRGQQVTLRCSPISGHKSVSWYQQVLGQGPQFIFQYYEKEERGRGNFPDRFSARQFPNYSSELNVNALLLGDSALYLCASSLRQEYNEQFFGPGTRLTVL.

The V call is TRBV6-5, the J call TRBJ2-6; D uncertain. Germline V CDR1 and CDR2: MNHEY, SVGAGI. CDR3 length equals 16 residues. V dropped 4 bases and J dropped 0 bases, with 10 bases sitting between them. The CDR3 region is CASSSRLRSGANVLTF. The CDR3 region has the DNA TGTGCCAGCAGTTCCAGACTGCGCTCTGGGGCCAACGTCCTGACTTTC.

The V gene is TRBV5-1, the J gene TRBJ2-1, with TRBD1 identical over 9 bases. V trimming: 4 bases; J trimming: 4 bases; junction bases outside the gene matches: 6. Germline V gene lookup returns CDR1 SGHRS and CDR2 YFSETQ. The CDR3 has 15 residues. In nucleotides, the CDR3 is TGCGCCAGCAGCGCCCAACAGGGGGCGTACAATGAGCAGTTCTTC. Translation: CASSAQQGAYNEQFF. Full variable domain (remainder filled in from reference TRBV5-1 and TRBJ2-1): KAGVTQTPRYLIKTRGQQVTLSCSPISGHRSVSWYQQTPGQGLQFLFEYFSETQRNKGNFPGRFSGRQFSNSRSEMNVSTLELGDSALYLCASSAQQGAYNEQFFGPGTRLTVL.

The chain recombines TRBV7-2 with TRBJ2-1; 12 nucleotides agree with TRBD2. With 0 bases clipped from V and 9 bases from J, the junction kept 3 bases outside the gene matches. The CDR3 has 15 amino acids. CDR1 is SGHTA, CDR2 FQGNSA, per germline. CDR3 coding DNA: TGTGCCAGCAGCTTAGCACTAGCGGGGGGCGGTGAGCAGTTCTTC. It encodes CASSLALAGGGEQFF.